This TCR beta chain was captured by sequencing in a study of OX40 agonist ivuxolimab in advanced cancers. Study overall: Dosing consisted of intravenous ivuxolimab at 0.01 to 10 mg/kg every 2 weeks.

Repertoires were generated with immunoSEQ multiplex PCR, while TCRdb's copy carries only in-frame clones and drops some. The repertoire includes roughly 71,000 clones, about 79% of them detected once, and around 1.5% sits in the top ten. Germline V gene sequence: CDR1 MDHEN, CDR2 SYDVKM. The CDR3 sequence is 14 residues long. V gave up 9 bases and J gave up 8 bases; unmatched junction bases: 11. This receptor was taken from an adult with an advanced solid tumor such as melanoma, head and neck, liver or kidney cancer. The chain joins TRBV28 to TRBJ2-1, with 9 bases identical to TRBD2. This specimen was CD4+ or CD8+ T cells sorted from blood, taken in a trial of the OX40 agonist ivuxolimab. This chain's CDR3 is CASVSGSFSDEQFF. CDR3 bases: TGTGCCAGTGTTAGCGGGAGCTTTTCCGATGAGCAGTTCTTC.